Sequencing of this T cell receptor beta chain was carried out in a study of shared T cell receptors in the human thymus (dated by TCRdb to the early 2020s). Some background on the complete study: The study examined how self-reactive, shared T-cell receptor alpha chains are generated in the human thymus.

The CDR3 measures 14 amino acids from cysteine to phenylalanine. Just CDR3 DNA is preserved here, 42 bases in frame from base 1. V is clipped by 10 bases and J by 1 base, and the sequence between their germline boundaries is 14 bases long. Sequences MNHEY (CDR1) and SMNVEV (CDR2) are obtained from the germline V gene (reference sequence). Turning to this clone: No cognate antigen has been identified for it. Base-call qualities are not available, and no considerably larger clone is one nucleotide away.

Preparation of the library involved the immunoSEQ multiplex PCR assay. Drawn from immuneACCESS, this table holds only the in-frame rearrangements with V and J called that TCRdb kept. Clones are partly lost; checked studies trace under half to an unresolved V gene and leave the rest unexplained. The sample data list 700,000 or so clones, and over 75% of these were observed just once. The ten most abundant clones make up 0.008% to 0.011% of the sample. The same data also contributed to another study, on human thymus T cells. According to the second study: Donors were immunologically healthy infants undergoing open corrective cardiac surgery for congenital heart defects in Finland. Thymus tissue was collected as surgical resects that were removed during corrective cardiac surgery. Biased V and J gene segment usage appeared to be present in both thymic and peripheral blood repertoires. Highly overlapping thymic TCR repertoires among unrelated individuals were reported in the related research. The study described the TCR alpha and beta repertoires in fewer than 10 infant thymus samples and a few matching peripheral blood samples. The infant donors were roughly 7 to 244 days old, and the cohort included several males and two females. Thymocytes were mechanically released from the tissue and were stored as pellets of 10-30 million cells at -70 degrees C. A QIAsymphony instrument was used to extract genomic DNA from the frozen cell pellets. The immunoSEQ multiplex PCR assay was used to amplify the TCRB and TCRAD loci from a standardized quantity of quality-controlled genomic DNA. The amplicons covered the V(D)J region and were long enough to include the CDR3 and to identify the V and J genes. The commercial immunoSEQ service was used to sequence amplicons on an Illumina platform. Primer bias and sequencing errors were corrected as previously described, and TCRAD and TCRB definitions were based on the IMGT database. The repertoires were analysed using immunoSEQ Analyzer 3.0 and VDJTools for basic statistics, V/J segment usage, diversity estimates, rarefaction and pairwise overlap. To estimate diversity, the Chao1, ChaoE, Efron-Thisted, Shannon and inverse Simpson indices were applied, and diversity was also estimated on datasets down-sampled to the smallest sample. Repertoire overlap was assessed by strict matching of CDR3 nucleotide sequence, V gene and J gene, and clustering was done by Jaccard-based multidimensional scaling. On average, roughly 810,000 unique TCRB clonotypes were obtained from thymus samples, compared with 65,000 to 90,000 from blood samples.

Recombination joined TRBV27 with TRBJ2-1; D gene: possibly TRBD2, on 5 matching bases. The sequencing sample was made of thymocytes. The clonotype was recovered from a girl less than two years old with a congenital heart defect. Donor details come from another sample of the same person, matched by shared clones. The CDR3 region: CATSRGFSYNEQFF. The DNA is TGTGCCACCTCTCGAGGGTTTTCCTACAATGAGCAGTTCTTC.